The entry below gives a single T cell receptor (beta chain) sequence along with its context. How the authors handled the data: Amplifying reference gene primers gave estimates of nucleated cell counts. TCRdb's table, derived via immunoSEQ multiplex PCR, lists solely in-frame clones and lacks some. The DNA was the basis for D and trimming; V, J and clone size are from that table. This table has roughly 68,000 clones, over 75% appearing once. V lost 5 bases and J lost 6; bases outside the gene matches: 8. The CDR3 has 14 amino acids. The germline CDR1 and CDR2 sequences are MNHEY and SMNVEV (reference sequence). This entry comes from a study of blood T cell repertoires in COVID-19. Across the study: The United States, Italy and Spain were the sources of the acute and convalescent COVID-19 samples. The analysed material was cDNA or gDNA that came from T cells, B-cell-depleted T cells, or PBMCs.

The sample was peripheral blood. The chain uses TRBV27 and TRBJ2-7; 9 nucleotides line up with TRBD1. The sequence was obtained from a man aged 45-60 years with acute or convalescent COVID-19. The CDR3 DNA reads as TGTGCCAGCAGTGGGTGGGACAGGGATTTCGAGCAGTACTTC. Amino acid sequence: CASSGWDRDFEQYF.